This T cell receptor (beta chain) was sequenced for a study of STAT5B mutations in CD4+ large granular lymphocyte leukemia. General study results and limits: Higher CD4+ than CD8+ T-LGLL clonality might reflect small sample size. No patients shared main leukemic clonotypes, though roughly 27% appeared at low frequency elsewhere. Without putative leukemic clones, patient CD4-sorted repertoires remained more clonal than healthy CD4+ repertoires.

Clones were read by immunoSEQ multiplex PCR, and TCRdb kept only the in-frame ones, dropping some. This table holds 25,000 to 35,000 clones, roughly 78% found once. As regards this clone: Antigen unknown.

The sample consisted of CD4+ T cells from blood buffy coats. This TCR was sampled from a human donor in good health.

The CDR3 spells CATSSNSGKFEYEQYF. The CDR3 coding sequence is TGTGCCACCAGCAGCAACTCAGGGAAATTTGAGTACGAGCAGTACTTC. The V gene is TRBV15, the J gene TRBJ2-7, with a weak D call TRBD1 (5 bases). Looked up from germline, CDR1 is LNHNV and CDR2 is YYDKDF (reference sequence). The V end lost 3 bases, the J end lost 4 bases, and 19 bases lay between the germline ends. The CDR3 has 16 amino acids.